The 22 T cell receptor beta chains in this list originate from one sample, sequenced in a study of cytomegalovirus exposure and HLA in healthy donors. The assay was immunoSEQ multiplex PCR, and TCRdb's table has in-frame clones only and misses some. The sample carries about 130,000 clones, approximately 92% recorded once. The sequenced material came from PBMCs. The source is a young woman in good health and CMV-seronegative.

In this sample, this clone turned up once. The gene calls are TRBV5-4 and TRBJ2-3; 11 bases line up with TRBD2. Germline-derived CDR1 and CDR2 are SGHNT and YYREEE (reference sequence). The CDR3 sequence is 16 residues long. Germline trimming cut 5 bases from V and 1 base from J; bases unmatched to any gene: 6. CDR3 in DNA: TGTGCCAGCAGTCCTACTAGCGGGGGTGGCACAGATACGCAGTATTTT. Protein product: CASSPTSGGGTDTQYF.

The CDR3 region has the DNA TGTGCCAGCAGCGTAACGTGGGCTTCCTACAATGAGCAGTTCTTC. Protein sequence: CASSVTWASYNEQFF. This chain connects TRBV9 to TRBJ2-1, with D unclear. Looked up from germline, CDR1 is SGDLS and CDR2 is YYNGEE. The CDR3 is made up of 15 amino acids. V was shortened by 1 base and J by 1 base, with 9 bases between the two germline ends.

This chain connects TRBV7-3 to TRBJ1-1; D is unclear. The CDR3 spans 13 residues. V gave up 4 bases and J gave up 5 bases, with 11 bases separating them. Germline V lookup: CDR1 SGHTA, CDR2 FQGTGA. In nucleotides, the CDR3 is TGTGCCAGCAGCTCCCCTTCTGAGACTGAAGCTTTCTTT. Amino acids: CASSSPSETEAFF.

The rearrangement joins TRBV27 to TRBJ2-7; 11 bases map to TRBD1. The CDR3 totals 14 residues. J lost 4 bases, V lost 5 bases, and 4 bases had no gene match. CDR1 and CDR2 (germline): MNHEY, SMNVEV (reference sequence). CDR3 bases: TGTGCCAGCAGTACGGGGACAGGGGGATACGAGCAGTACTTC. Translated, it gives CASSTGTGGYEQYF.

This clone appeared a single time. V gene TRBV7-9 combines with J gene TRBJ1-2, with TRBD1 identical over 8 bases. The CDR3 totals 13 residues. The ends lost 5 bases at V and 8 bases at J; junction bases unmatched: 7. The germline CDR1 and CDR2 sequences are SEHNR and FQNEAQ (reference sequence). The CDR3 nucleotides read TGTGCCAGCAGCCCTACAGGGGGGCGAGGCTACACCTTC. Protein sequence: CASSPTGGRGYTF.

This rearrangement joins TRBV5-1 to TRBJ2-6; D gene uncertain. Per germline, CDR1 SGHRS and CDR2 YFSETQ. CDR3 length: 15 amino acids. Trimming removed 5 bases at V and 1 base at J, with 10 bases between. The CDR3, as DNA: TGCGCCAGCAGGGTCACAGCTTCTGGGGCCAACGTCCTGACTTTC. This sequence encodes CASRVTASGANVLTF.

The rearrangement uses TRBV2 and TRBJ1-5; D is ambiguous. Germline V CDR1 and CDR2: SNHLY, FYNNEI. The length of the CDR3 is 16 residues. The ends were cut back, 4 bases at V and 0 bases at J, with 13 bases in the middle. The CDR3 sequence is CASSVLPVYSNQPQHF. The CDR3 DNA follows: TGTGCCAGCAGTGTTCTCCCAGTATATAGCAATCAGCCCCAGCATTTT.

Notes on this clone: One end of the junction is discordant with germline, which a read error may explain. V gene TRBV2 combines with J gene TRBJ1-1; D is ambiguous. The CDR3 runs to 13 residues. The germline CDR1 and CDR2 sequences are SNHLY and FYNNEI. Here the CDR3 DNA reads TGTGCCAGCACTGAAGACGGGAACACTGAAGCTTTCTTT. Protein product: CASTEDGNTEAFF.

The V gene is TRBV29-1, the J gene TRBJ1-1; D uncertain. The germline V gene has CDR1 SQVTM and CDR2 ANQGSEA. V lost 3 bases and J 3 bases, leaving 11 bases between the germline ends. CDR3 length equals 13 residues. CDR3 DNA: TGCAGCGTTGATGTTGTCTCGGACACTGAAGCTTTCTTT. The encoded protein is CSVDVVSDTEAFF.

The chain employs TRBV5-1 and TRBJ1-1; D may be TRBD1 (5 bases). V lost 6 bases to trimming and J lost 8 bases, with 17 bases between them. The CDR3 spans 13 residues. Germline V CDR1 and CDR2: SGHRS, YFSETQ. Here the CDR3 reads CASNPLGQGEAFF. The CDR3 nucleotides read TGCGCCAGCAACCCGCTCGGACAAGGGGAAGCTTTCTTT.

The rearrangement links TRBV6-1 to TRBJ1-1; 8 bases line up with TRBD1. Germline V gene sequence: CDR1 MNHNS, CDR2 SASEGT. Trimming cost V 0 bases and J 7 bases; bases outside gene matches: 10. The CDR3 sequence is 16 residues long. CDR3 loop: CASSEASYQGASEAFF. CDR3 bases: TGTGCCAGCAGTGAAGCTAGTTATCAGGGGGCTAGTGAAGCTTTCTTT.

This clone was observed a single time. The chain joins TRBV5-1 to TRBJ2-5, with 8 bases matching TRBD1. The CDR3 is 14 residues long. CDR1 and CDR2 from the germline V gene are SGHRS and YFSETQ. After removal of 2 bases from V and 2 bases from J, the junction contained 2 bases not matched to a gene. CDR3 DNA: TGCGCCAGCAGCTTTGGGACAGGACAAGAGACCCAGTACTTC. Encoded protein: CASSFGTGQETQYF.

The rearrangement joins TRBV11-2 to TRBJ2-1; 7 bases are a match to TRBD2. Germline assignment: CDR1 SGHAT and CDR2 FQNNGV. V was pared by 1 base and J by 8 bases, with 5 bases of the junction left unmatched. The CDR3 sequence is 14 residues long. CDR3 loop: CASSLAIRGDEQFF. The CDR3 nucleotides read TGTGCCAGCAGCTTAGCCATTCGGGGGGATGAGCAGTTCTTC.

In nucleotides, the CDR3 is TGTGCCAGCAGCAGTTTCCCGGTAGCCAGCGGTTTCTACGAGCAGTACTTC. Amino acid sequence: CASSSFPVASGFYEQYF. V usage is TRBV5-6 and J usage is TRBJ2-7; a possible D gene is TRBD2 (5 bases). The CDR3 extends over 17 amino acids. The germline V gene has CDR1 SGHDT and CDR2 YYEEEE. The germline V and J ends were trimmed by 4 bases and 3 bases, with 23 bases remaining between them.

The sample holds one count of this clone. The chain carries TRBV18 and TRBJ1-5; 8 bases agree with TRBD1. Looked up from germline, CDR1 is KGHSH and CDR2 is LQKENI. V lost 0 bases to trimming and J lost 3 bases; unmatched junction nucleotides: 1. The CDR3 has 15 amino acids. CDR3: CASSPPGQVNQPQHF. The CDR3 coding sequence is TGTGCCAGCTCACCACCGGGACAGGTCAATCAGCCCCAGCATTTT. Variable domain in full (rest from reference TRBV18 and TRBJ1-5): NAGVMQNPRHLVRRRGQEARLRCSPMKGHSHVYWYRQLPEEGLKFMVYLQKENIIDESGMPKERFSAEFPKEGPSILRIQQVVRGDSAAYFCASSPPGQVNQPQHFGDGTRLSIL.

The chain employs TRBV6-4 and TRBJ2-1, with D tentatively TRBD1 (6 bases). The CDR3 contains 15 residues. From germline, CDR1 is MRHNA and CDR2 SNTAGT. V lost 4 bases and J 1 base, leaving 11 bases between the germline ends. The CDR3 here is CASSAEGQSYNEQFF. The CDR3, as DNA: TGTGCCAGCAGTGCCGAAGGACAGTCCTACAATGAGCAGTTCTTC.

The chain couples TRBV6-6 to TRBJ1-2, with no clear D. This CDR3 is 13 amino acids long. From germline, CDR1 is MNHNY and CDR2 SVGAGI (reference sequence). V was pared by 0 bases and J by 2 bases, with 4 bases between. CDR3 coding DNA: TGTGCCAGCAGTTACTCGGCAAACTATGGCTACACCTTC. It is translated as CASSYSANYGYTF.

The DNA for the CDR3 is TGCGCCAGCAGCCAACAACGGCCGGGGAGAGTTTCACCCCTCCACTTT. Residues: CASSQQRPGRVSPLHF. V is TRBV4-1 and J is TRBJ1-6; D is uncertain. Germline V gives CDR1 MGHRA, CDR2 YSYEKL. The length of the CDR3 is 16 residues. V dropped 2 bases and J dropped 9 bases, with 17 bases sitting between them.

The rearrangement uses TRBV27 and TRBJ2-5, with D possibly TRBD1 on 6 matching bases. V lost 8 bases, J lost 3 bases, and 10 bases lay in between. This CDR3 contains 12 residues. The germline V gene encodes CDR1 MNHEY and CDR2 SMNVEV (reference sequence). For the CDR3, the DNA is TGTGCCAGCTACAGGGTGAAAGAGACCCAGTACTTC. This translates into CASYRVKETQYF.

The chain links TRBV6-6 to TRBJ1-6; D gene ambiguous. This CDR3 comprises 12 residues. Germline CDR1 MNHNY, CDR2 SVGAGI (reference sequence). V was clipped by 6 bases and J by 10 bases, with 10 bases between them. CDR3 sequence: CASRPQESPLHF. CDR3 nucleotide sequence: TGTGCCAGCAGGCCTCAAGAGTCACCCCTCCACTTT.

This chain joins TRBV6-5 and TRBJ1-3, with D hard to call. The length of the CDR3 is 14 residues. Trimming took 7 bases from V and 0 from J, leaving 10 bases between them. The germline gives CDR1 MNHEY, CDR2 SVGAGI. The CDR3 region is CASMESPSGNTIYF. For the CDR3, the DNA is TGTGCCAGCATGGAGTCCCCCTCTGGAAACACCATATATTTT.

The chain has TRBV5-1 and TRBJ1-1; the D gene is possibly TRBD1 (5 bases). V lost 0 bases and J 6 bases, leaving 15 bases between the germline ends. The CDR3 extends over 15 amino acids. The V gene's germline CDR1 is SGHRS and CDR2 YFSETQ. The DNA of the CDR3 is TGCGCCAGCAGCTTGGGGTTTGGCAGGGAGGCTGAAGCTTTCTTT. Protein sequence: CASSLGFGREAEAFF.